This TCR beta chain was profiled in a study of blood T cells in healthy people across ages. A second PCR, run for about 6 to 12 cycles, used a sample-barcoded 5' primer plus a J-beta primer mix. TCRdb re-derived calls from the 5' RACE reads in MiXCR, one entry per CDR3 protein. This table has roughly 410,000 distinct CDR3 sequences, more than 45% appearing once. Collection of roughly 9.6 milliliters of peripheral blood was performed for each donor. As concerns this clonotype: Antigen: not known.

This CDR3 spans 14 amino acids. The germline gives CDR1 SGHTA, CDR2 FQGNSA. V lost 5 bases, J lost 7 bases, and 15 bases lay in between. Findings and limits, study-wide: Naive T cell percentage showed a strong correlation with TCR beta diversity. Naive and antigen-experienced cells could not be conclusively compared, given unsorted PBMCs.

The sample was blood. This rearrangement joins TRBV7-2 to TRBJ1-5, with a tentative D call TRBD1 (6 bases). This receptor was obtained from a man in his 60s in good health. As DNA, the CDR3 is TGTGCCAGCAGCCTCCGGGACATGTCACAGCCCCAGCATTTT. Translation: CASSLRDMSQPQHF.